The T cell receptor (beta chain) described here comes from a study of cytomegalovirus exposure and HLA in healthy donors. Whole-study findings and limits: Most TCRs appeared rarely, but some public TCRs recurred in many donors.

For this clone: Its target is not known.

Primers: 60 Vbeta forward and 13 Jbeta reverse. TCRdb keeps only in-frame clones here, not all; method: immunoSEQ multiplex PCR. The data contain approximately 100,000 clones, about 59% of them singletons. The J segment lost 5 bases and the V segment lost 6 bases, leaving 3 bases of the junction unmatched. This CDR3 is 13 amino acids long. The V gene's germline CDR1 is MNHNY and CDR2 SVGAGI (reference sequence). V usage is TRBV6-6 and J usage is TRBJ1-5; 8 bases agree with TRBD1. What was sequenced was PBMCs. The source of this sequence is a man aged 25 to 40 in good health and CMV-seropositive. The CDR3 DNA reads TGTGCCAGCAGCAGGGACAGGTATCAGCCCCAGCATTTT. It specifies CASSRDRYQPQHF.